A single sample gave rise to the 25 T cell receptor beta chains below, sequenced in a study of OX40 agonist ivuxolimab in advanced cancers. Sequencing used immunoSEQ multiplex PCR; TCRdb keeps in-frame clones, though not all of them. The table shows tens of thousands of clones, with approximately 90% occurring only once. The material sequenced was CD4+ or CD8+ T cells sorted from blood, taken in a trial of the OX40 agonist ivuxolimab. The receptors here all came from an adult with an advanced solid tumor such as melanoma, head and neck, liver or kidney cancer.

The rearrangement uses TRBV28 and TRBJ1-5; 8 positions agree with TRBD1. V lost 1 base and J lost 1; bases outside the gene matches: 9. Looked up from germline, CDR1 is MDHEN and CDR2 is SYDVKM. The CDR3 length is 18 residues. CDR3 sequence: CASSLLSRTGMSNQPQHF. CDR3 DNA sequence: TGTGCCAGCAGTTTATTGTCGAGGACAGGGATGAGCAATCAGCCCCAGCATTTT. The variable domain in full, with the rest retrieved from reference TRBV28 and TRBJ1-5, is DVKVTQSSRYLVKRTGEKVFLECVQDMDHENMFWYRQDPGLGLRLIYFSYDVKMKEKGDIPEGYSVSREKKERFSLILESASTNQTSMYLCASSLLSRTGMSNQPQHFGDGTRLSIL.

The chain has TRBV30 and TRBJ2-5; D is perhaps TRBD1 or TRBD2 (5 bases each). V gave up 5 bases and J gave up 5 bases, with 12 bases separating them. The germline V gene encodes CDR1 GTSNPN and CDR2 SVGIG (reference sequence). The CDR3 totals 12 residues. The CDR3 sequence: CAWGGWLETQYF. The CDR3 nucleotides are TGTGCCTGGGGGGGTTGGCTGGAGACCCAGTACTTC. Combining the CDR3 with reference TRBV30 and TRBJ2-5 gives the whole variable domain SQTIHQWPATLVQPVGSPLSLECTVEGTSNPNLYWYRQAAGRGLQLLFYSVGIGQISSEVPQNLSASRPQDRQFILSSKKLLLSDSGFYLCAWGGWLETQYFGPGTRLLVL.

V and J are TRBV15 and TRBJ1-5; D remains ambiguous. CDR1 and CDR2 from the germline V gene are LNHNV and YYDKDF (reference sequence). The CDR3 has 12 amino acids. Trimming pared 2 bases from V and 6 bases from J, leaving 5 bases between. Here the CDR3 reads CATSRNGQPQHF. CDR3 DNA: TGTGCCACCAGCAGAAACGGTCAGCCCCAGCATTTT.

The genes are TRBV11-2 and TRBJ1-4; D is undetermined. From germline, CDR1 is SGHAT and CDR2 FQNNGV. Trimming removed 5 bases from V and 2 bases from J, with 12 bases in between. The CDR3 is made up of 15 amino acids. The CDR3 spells CASSRRSPTNEKLFF. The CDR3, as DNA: TGTGCCAGCAGCAGACGGTCCCCCACTAATGAAAAACTGTTTTTT.

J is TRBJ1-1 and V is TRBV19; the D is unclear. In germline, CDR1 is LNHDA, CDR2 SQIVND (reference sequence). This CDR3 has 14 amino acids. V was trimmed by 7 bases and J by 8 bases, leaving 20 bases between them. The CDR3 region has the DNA TGTGCCAGTACCTCTTTAGGGAGGGAACCCGAAGCTTTCTTT. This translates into CASTSLGREPEAFF.

The CDR3 DNA follows: TGTGCCAGCAGCGGGAGTTGGGGTATTCAGACCCAGTACTTC. Protein product: CASSGSWGIQTQYF. The chain has TRBV5-6 and TRBJ2-5, with D possibly matching TRBD2 (5 bases). The CDR3 loop spans 14 amino acids. V was clipped by 4 bases and J by 6 bases, with 16 bases between them. From germline, CDR1 is SGHDT and CDR2 YYEEEE.

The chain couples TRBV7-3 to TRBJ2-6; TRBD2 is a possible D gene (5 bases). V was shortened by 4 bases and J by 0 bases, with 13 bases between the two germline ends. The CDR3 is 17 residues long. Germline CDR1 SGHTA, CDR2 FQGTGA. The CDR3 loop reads CASSSPREPSGANVLTF. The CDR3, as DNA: TGTGCCAGCAGCTCGCCACGGGAACCCTCTGGGGCCAACGTCCTGACTTTC.

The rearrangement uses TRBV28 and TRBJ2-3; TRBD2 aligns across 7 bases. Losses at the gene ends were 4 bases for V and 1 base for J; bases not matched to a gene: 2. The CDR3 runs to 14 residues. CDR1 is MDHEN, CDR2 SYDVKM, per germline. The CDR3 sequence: CASSSAGGTDTQYF. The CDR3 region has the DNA TGTGCCAGCAGTTCCGCGGGAGGCACAGATACGCAGTATTTT.

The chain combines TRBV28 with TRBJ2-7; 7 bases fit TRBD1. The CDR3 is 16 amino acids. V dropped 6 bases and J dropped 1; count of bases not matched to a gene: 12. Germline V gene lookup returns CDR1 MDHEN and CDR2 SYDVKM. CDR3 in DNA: TGTGCCAGCAGGGGCCCCAGGACAGGTACTTCCTACGAGCAGTACTTC. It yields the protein CASRGPRTGTSYEQYF.

Here the CDR3 reads CASSAGLAQFF. The CDR3 DNA follows: TGTGCCAGCAGTGCTGGACTAGCACAGTTCTTC. This chain links TRBV2 with TRBJ2-1; 8 bases are a match to TRBD2. Germline V gives CDR1 SNHLY, CDR2 FYNNEI. The CDR3 has 11 residues. With V trimmed by 4 bases and J by 13 bases, 3 bases remained unmatched. The variable domain in full, completed from reference TRBV2 and TRBJ2-1, reads EPEVTQTPSHQVTQMGQEVILRCVPISNHLYFYWYRQILGQKVEFLVSFYNNEISEKSEIFDDQFSVERPDGSNFTLKIRSTKLEDSAMYFCASSAGLAQFFGPGTRLTVL.

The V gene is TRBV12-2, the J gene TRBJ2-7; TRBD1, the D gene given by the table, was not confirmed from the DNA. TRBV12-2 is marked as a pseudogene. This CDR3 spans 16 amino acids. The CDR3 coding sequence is TGTGCAAGTCGCTCGTCTTGGGGGCAGCTCTCCTACGAGCAGTACTTC. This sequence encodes CASRSSWGQLSYEQYF.

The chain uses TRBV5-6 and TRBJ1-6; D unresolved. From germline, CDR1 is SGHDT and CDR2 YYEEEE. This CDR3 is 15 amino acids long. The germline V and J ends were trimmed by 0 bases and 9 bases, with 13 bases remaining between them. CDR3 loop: CASSLGQLLGSPLHF. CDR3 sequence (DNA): TGTGCCAGCAGCTTGGGGCAGCTCTTGGGTTCACCCCTCCACTTT.

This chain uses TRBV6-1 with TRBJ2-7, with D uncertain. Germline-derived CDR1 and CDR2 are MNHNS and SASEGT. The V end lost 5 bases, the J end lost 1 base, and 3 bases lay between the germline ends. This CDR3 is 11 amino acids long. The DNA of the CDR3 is TGTGCCAGCAGTCCGTCCTACGAGCAGTACTTC. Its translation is CASSPSYEQYF.

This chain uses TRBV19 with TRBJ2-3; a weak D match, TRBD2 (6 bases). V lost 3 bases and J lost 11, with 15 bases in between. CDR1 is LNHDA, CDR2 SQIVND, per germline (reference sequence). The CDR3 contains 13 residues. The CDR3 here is CASSMGLALRQYF. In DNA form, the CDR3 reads TGTGCCAGTAGTATGGGTCTAGCGCTTCGGCAGTATTTT.

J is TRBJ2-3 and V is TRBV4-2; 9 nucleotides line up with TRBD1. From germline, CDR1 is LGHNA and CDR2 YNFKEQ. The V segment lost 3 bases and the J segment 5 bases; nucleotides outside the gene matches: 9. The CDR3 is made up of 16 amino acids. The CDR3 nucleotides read TGTGCCAGCAGCCACTACAGGGGGCACAGACTAGATACGCAGTATTTT. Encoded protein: CASSHYRGHRLDTQYF.

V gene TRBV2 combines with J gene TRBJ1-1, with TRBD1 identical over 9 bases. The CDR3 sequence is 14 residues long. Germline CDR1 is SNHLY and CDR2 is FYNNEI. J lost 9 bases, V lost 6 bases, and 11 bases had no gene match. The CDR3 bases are TGTGCCAGCAGACTCACCGGGACAGGGCACCAAGCTTTCTTT. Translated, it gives CASRLTGTGHQAFF.

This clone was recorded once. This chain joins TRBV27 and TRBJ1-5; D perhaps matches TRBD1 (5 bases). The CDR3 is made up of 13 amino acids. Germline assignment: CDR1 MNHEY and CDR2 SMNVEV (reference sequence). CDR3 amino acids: CATAGGVNQPQHF. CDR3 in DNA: TGTGCTACCGCGGGGGGGGTGAATCAGCCCCAGCATTTT.

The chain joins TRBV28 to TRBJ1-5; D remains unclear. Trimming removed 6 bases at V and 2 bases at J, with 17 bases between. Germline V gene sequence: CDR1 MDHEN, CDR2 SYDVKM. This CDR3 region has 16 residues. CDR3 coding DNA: TGTGCCAGCAGCCTGGGCGGATCCGGGCGCAATCAGCCCCAGCATTTT. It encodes CASSLGGSGRNQPQHF.

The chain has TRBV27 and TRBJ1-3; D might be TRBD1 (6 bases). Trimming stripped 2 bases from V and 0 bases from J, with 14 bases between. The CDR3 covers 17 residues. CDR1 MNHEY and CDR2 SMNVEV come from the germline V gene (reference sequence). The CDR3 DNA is TGTGCCAGCAGTTTAGTATTAGGGGACACCTCTGGAAACACCATATATTTT. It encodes CASSLVLGDTSGNTIYF.

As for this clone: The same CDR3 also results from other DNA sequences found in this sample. The CDR3 sequence is CASRLGSSGNTIYF. Written as DNA, the CDR3 is TGTGCCAGCAGGTTGGGCTCCAGTGGAAACACCATATATTTT. The gene calls are TRBV28 and TRBJ1-3; no definite D call. Between the trimmed V and J ends, which lost 6 bases and 3 bases, there was a span of 12 bases. Germline loops: CDR1 MDHEN, CDR2 SYDVKM. This CDR3 is built from 14 residues.

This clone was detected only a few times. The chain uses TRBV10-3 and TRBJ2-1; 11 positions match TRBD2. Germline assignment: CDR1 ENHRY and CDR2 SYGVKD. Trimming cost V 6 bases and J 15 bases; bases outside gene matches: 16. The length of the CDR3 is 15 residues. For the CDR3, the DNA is TGTGCCATCAGGGGGACTAGCGGTGATCGGGCAGGCGGGTTCTTC. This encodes CAIRGTSGDRAGGFF.

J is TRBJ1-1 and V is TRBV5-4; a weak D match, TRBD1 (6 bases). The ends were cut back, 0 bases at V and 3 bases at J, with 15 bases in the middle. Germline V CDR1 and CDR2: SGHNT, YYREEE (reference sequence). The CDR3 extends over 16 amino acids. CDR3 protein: CASSLGGRGSDTEAFF. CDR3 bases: TGTGCCAGCAGCTTGGGTGGCAGGGGTTCCGACACTGAAGCTTTCTTT.

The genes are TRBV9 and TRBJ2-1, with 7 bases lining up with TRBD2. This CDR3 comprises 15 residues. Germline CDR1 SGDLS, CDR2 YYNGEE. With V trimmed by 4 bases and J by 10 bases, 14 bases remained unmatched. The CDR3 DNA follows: TGTGCCAGCAGCCCAACCGGGACTAACGTCCTGGAGCAGTTCTTC. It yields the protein CASSPTGTNVLEQFF.

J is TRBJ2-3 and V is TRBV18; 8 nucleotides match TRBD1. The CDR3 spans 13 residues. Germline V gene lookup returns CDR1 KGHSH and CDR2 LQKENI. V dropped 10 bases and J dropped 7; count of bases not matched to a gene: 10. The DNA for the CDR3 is TGTGCCACCCAAACAGGGGGGAGAAATACGCAGTATTTT. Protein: CATQTGGRNTQYF.

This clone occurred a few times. The CDR3 reads CASSDRRGDNSPLHF. The CDR3 DNA reads TGTGCCAGCAGTGATCGCAGGGGCGATAATTCACCCCTCCACTTT. The chain recombines TRBV2 with TRBJ1-6; tentatively, D is TRBD1 (6 bases). CDR1 and CDR2 (germline): SNHLY, FYNNEI. The CDR3 extends over 15 amino acids. Trimming stripped 3 bases from V and 5 bases from J, with 11 bases between.